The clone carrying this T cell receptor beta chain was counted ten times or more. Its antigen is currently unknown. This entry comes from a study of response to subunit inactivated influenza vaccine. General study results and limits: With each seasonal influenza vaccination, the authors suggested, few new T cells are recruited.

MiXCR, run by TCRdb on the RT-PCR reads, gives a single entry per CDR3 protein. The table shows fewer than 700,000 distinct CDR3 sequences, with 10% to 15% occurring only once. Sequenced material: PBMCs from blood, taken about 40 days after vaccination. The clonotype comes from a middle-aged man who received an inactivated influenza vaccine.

CDR3 nucleotides: TGTGCCAGCAGCTTAGGAGGACTAGCGGATGAGCAGTTCTTC. Amino acids: CASSLGGLADEQFF. The chain links TRBV7-9 to TRBJ2-1, with 10 positions matching TRBD2. Germline values: CDR1 SEHNR, CDR2 FQNEAQ (reference sequence). V dropped 1 base and J dropped 8; count of bases not matched to a gene: 2. This CDR3 has 14 amino acids.